This T cell receptor beta chain appears in the sequencing data of a study of T cell responses to AZD1222 COVID-19 vaccine. Turning to this clone: Antigen: not known. One end of the junction does not line up with germline, which may come from a read error.

Points from the study as a whole: Among the donors, most were white British and more were female, and clonal diversity was possibly underestimated. Spike-specific TCR breadth rose after two AZD1222 doses, and depth rose as well. Vaccine-associated CD4 TCRs spanned spike, dominant at 160-218 and 743-854.

Sequenced by immunoSEQ multiplex PCR; TCRdb stores in-frame clones only, minus some. The sample includes about 93,000 clones, around 92% of them seen just once. The sequence derives from an adult in good health. The sample was peripheral blood, taken on day 0 of MenACWY control vaccination.

The CDR3 coding sequence is TGTGCCAGCAGTAACTCCGGGACACCGAATTCACCCCTCCACTTT. Its protein is CASSNSGTPNSPLHF. The rearrangement links TRBV6-5 to TRBJ1-6; a possible D gene is TRBD1 (6 bases). This CDR3 has 15 amino acids. From germline, CDR1 is MNHEY and CDR2 SVGAGI.